This T cell receptor beta chain was sequenced in a study of T cell responses to AZD1222 COVID-19 vaccine. Regarding the study as a whole: The sample set comprised mostly white British donors with more females, and clonal diversity was possibly underestimated.

There are 15 residues in the CDR3. V gave up 3 bases and J gave up 4 bases, with 15 bases separating them. Germline-derived CDR1 and CDR2 are LNHDA and SQIVND (reference sequence). On this clone: No antigen is known for it.

Method: immunoSEQ multiplex PCR; TCRdb's copy keeps in-frame clones and lacks some. Among some 150,000 clones listed, about 90% were seen once. This chain joins TRBV19 and TRBJ1-2, with D unclear. The source of this sequence is an adult in good health. The specimen was peripheral blood, collected on day 0 of AZD1222 vaccination. CDR3 amino acids: CASSMSRVDRYGYTF. The DNA for the CDR3 is TGTGCCAGTAGTATGTCTCGTGTGGATCGCTATGGCTACACCTTC.